The present TCR beta chain was sequenced within a study of blood T cells in healthy people across ages. CDR3 length: 13 amino acids. Looked up from germline, CDR1 is SEHNR and CDR2 is FQNEAQ (reference sequence). Trimming pared 11 bases from V and 6 bases from J, leaving 18 bases between. In this sample, this clonotype turned up a few times. A second PCR, run for about 6 to 12 cycles, used a sample-barcoded 5' primer plus a J-beta primer mix. One entry per CDR3 protein results from TCRdb running MiXCR on the 5' RACE reads. The sample lists approximately 880,000 distinct CDR3 sequences; roughly 52% were seen once.

Sequenced sample: blood. This chain joins TRBV7-9 and TRBJ2-3, with D possibly being TRBD1 (5 bases). This receptor was taken from a man between 25 and 39 years old in good health. The CDR3 bases are TGTGCCTGCTTAAGGGGCCCCTGGGATACGCAGTATTTT. It yields the protein CACLRGPWDTQYF.